The rows below give T cell receptor beta chains drawn from one sample of a study of Tregs in tolerant kidney transplant recipients. Repertoires were generated with immunoSEQ multiplex PCR, while TCRdb's copy carries only in-frame clones and drops some. The sample yields fewer than 55,000 clones, around nine tenths seen once. The sample consisted of CD8+ T cells from blood (PBMCs), taken 12 months after the transplant. Receptors originate from a human patient who received a combined kidney and bone marrow transplant. Some T cells may have originated in the graft donor. Both conserved end residues are part of each CDR3. The D gene is left open where the match is weak. Size is stated for part of the rows, as once, few or many counts, or as a class when the clone is expanded.

v_gene	j_gene	d_gene	abundance	CDR3nt	CDR3aa
TRBV7-9	TRBJ2-3	TRBD1	-	TGTGCCAGTAGGACAGGGAAGTCAGATACGCAGTATTTT	CASRTGKSDTQYF
TRBV2	TRBJ2-1	-	-	TGTGCCAGCATCGAGGGGGGGAATGAGCAGTTCTTC	CASIEGGNEQFF
TRBV9	TRBJ2-5	-	once	TGTGCCAGCAGCATAACCGGGACTGCAGGAGAGACCCAGTACTTC	CASSITGTAGETQYF
TRBV29-1	TRBJ2-3	-	-	TGCAGCGTTGGAGGGGGTTTGGAGAGCACAGATACGCAGTATTTT	CSVGGGLESTDTQYF
TRBV5-1	TRBJ2-4	-	-	TGCGCCAGCAGCGGGACAATCGAGAACATTCAGTACTTC	CASSGTIENIQYF
TRBV27	TRBJ2-3	-	-	TGTGCCAGCAGTTTATTGGGCTTAAGCACAGATACGCAGTATTTT	CASSLLGLSTDTQYF
TRBV19	TRBJ1-2	-	-	TGTGCCAGTAGTGTTGGACAGAACTATGGCTACACCTTC	CASSVGQNYGYTF
TRBV30	TRBJ2-7	TRBD1	-	TGTGCCTGGAGTAGGGACAGGGGGGTCGAGCAGTACTTC	CAWSRDRGVEQYF
TRBV14	TRBJ2-7	-	-	TGTGCCAGCAGCCCCGTGGGGCTCTTCGAGCAGTACTTC	CASSPVGLFEQYF
TRBV5-6	TRBJ1-2	-	-	TGTGCCAGCAGCTTGGGGGGGGTCCGGTATGGCTACACCTTC	CASSLGGVRYGYTF
TRBV12-5	TRBJ2-1	-	-	TGTGCTAGTGGTTTGGCTTCGCGGGGCTACAATGAGCAGTTCTTC	CASGLASRGYNEQFF
TRBV10-3	TRBJ2-3	-	-	TGTGCCATCCGTCAGGAATCCACAGATACGCAGTATTTT	CAIRQESTDTQYF
TRBV20-1	TRBJ1-2	-	-	TGCAGTGCGGGCGGCTACACCTTC	CSAGGYTF
TRBV7-3	TRBJ1-2	-	-	TGTGCCAGCAGATGGTCGGGTCGAGGGTTTGGCTACACCTTC	CASRWSGRGFGYTF
TRBV11-2	TRBJ2-7	-	-	TGTGCCAGCAGCCCTTCCTACGAGCAGTACTTC	CASSPSYEQYF
TRBV27	TRBJ1-2	-	-	TGTGCCAGCAGTAAGACAGGTTTGACTCCCTATGGCTACACCTTC	CASSKTGLTPYGYTF
TRBV5-1	TRBJ2-1	TRBD2	-	TGCGCCAGCAGCTTGGATCTAGCGGTTTACAATGAGCAGTTCTTC	CASSLDLAVYNEQFF
TRBV7-8	TRBJ1-4	TRBD1	-	TGTGCCAGCAGCTTAGTACCCCACAGGGGGACCGTTGAAAAACTGTTTTTT	CASSLVPHRGTVEKLFF
TRBV12-5	TRBJ2-7	-	-	TGTGCTAGTGGGCAGGGTTTACGACCCTACGAGCAGTACTTC	CASGQGLRPYEQYF
TRBV9	TRBJ1-4	-	-	TGTGCCAGCAGCGGGGACATTACTAATGAAAAACTGTTTTTT	CASSGDITNEKLFF
TRBV19	TRBJ1-1	-	-	TGTGCCACCATGGACAGCCCGAATTTTGAAGCTTTCTTT	CATMDSPNFEAFF
TRBV5-4	TRBJ2-3	-	-	TGTGCCAGCAGCTTGGCCGGGATTACCCCCACAGATACGCAGTATTTT	CASSLAGITPTDTQYF
TRBV9	TRBJ2-7	-	-	TGTGCCAGCAGCGTAGGGGCAGGTTTCTACGAGCAGTACTTC	CASSVGAGFYEQYF
TRBV2	TRBJ1-5	-	-	TGTGCCAGCCAGGAGGGCAATCAGCCCCAGCATTTT	CASQEGNQPQHF
TRBV29-1	TRBJ2-1	-	-	TGCAGCGTTGAAGAGGGTGGGGGCTATGAGCAGTTCTTC	CSVEEGGGYEQFF
TRBV9	TRBJ2-3	-	once	TGTGCCAGCAGCGTAGTCAGCACAGATACGCGGTATTTT	CASSVVSTDTRYF
TRBV5-6	TRBJ2-5	TRBD1	-	TGTGCCAGCAGCTTGCCAGACAGGGTGGAGACCCAGTACTTC	CASSLPDRVETQYF
TRBV2	TRBJ2-1	TRBD1	medium-sized	TGTGCCAGCAGTTCGGGGACAGTTGAGCAGTTCTTC	CASSSGTVEQFF
TRBV7-9	TRBJ2-7	TRBD2	-	TGTGCCAGCAGCTTATTGAACGGGGGGTCGCCCGAGCAGTACTTC	CASSLLNGGSPEQYF
TRBV9	TRBJ2-7	-	-	TGTGCCAGCAGCCTGTCCCCGTCCTACGAGCAGTACTTC	CASSLSPSYEQYF
TRBV5-1	TRBJ2-7	TRBD2	-	TGCGCCAGCAGCTTGGGAAAGGGGGGCCGGGGGGGCTCCTACGAGCAGTACTTC	CASSLGKGGRGGSYEQYF
TRBV15	TRBJ2-5	-	-	TGTGCCACCAGCAGAGTCCCGGGCTCAGGGGAGACCCAGTACTTC	CATSRVPGSGETQYF
TRBV7-9	TRBJ2-7	-	-	TGTGCCAGCAGCTCCCTCTTCGAGCAGTACTTC	CASSSLFEQYF
TRBV11-2	TRBJ2-3	-	-	TGTGCCAGCAGCTTAGATCCCTACCTTGGCACAGATACGCAGTATTTT	CASSLDPYLGTDTQYF
TRBV9	TRBJ2-1	TRBD2	-	TGTGCCAGCAGCGTAGATGTCGCGGGAGGGAACAATGAGCAGTTCTTC	CASSVDVAGGNNEQFF
TRBV4-3	TRBJ1-4	TRBD1	-	TGCGCCAGCAGCCAAGGACAGGGGGTGAATGAAAAACTGTTTTTT	CASSQGQGVNEKLFF
TRBV7-9	TRBJ2-5	TRBD1	-	TGTGCCAGCAGCAAAGGAAGGGGGCAGACCCAGTACTTC	CASSKGRGQTQYF
TRBV2	TRBJ2-5	TRBD2	-	TGTGCCAGCGACCCGCGGGGCGGGAGAGACGGGGAGACCCAGTACTTC	CASDPRGGRDGETQYF
TRBV25-1	TRBJ2-3	-	-	TGTGCCAGCAGTGAACAGGGCACAGATACGCAGTATTTT	CASSEQGTDTQYF
TRBV28	TRBJ1-5	TRBD1	-	TGTGCCAGCACCGACAGGGGAAATCAGCCCCAGCATTTT	CASTDRGNQPQHF
TRBV30	TRBJ2-3	-	-	TGTGCCTGGAGTGTAGGGCGGGACCTTAGCACAGATACGCAGTATTTT	CAWSVGRDLSTDTQYF
TRBV19	TRBJ2-7	TRBD2	-	TGTGCCAGTAGTATCGGGGGGTCCTTAGACTCCTACGAGCAGTACTTC	CASSIGGSLDSYEQYF
TRBV5-6	TRBJ2-5	TRBD1	once	TGTGCCAGCAGCTTGGCACAGGGGTATGGAGAGACCCAGTACTTC	CASSLAQGYGETQYF
TRBV28	TRBJ1-5	-	few	TGTGCCAGCAGACTTGGAGGGGAAGGCAATCAGCCCCAGCATTTT	CASRLGGEGNQPQHF
TRBV4-3	TRBJ2-3	TRBD1	-	TGCGCCAGCAGCCCTCTCGGGACAGCGAACACAGATACGCAGTATTTT	CASSPLGTANTDTQYF
TRBV7-7	TRBJ2-2	-	-	TGTGCCAGCAGCCAAGGACAGAACACCGGGGAGCTGTTTTTT	CASSQGQNTGELFF
TRBV23-1	TRBJ2-4	-	-	TGCGCCAGCGGCCCACTCGGACATCTAGCCAAAAACATTCAGTACTTC	CASGPLGHLAKNIQYF
TRBV2	TRBJ2-7	-	once	TGTGCCAGCAGTGAGCCCCGGGGGAGAGCCTACGAGCAGTACTTC	CASSEPRGRAYEQYF
TRBV6-1	TRBJ2-3	TRBD1	-	TGTGCCAGCAGTGAACACAGGGGGCCTACGCAGTATTTT	CASSEHRGPTQYF
TRBV7-2	TRBJ1-2	TRBD1	-	TGTGCCAGCAGTTTGACAGGGAACTTTAACTATGGCTACACCTTC	CASSLTGNFNYGYTF
TRBV28	TRBJ2-7	-	-	TGTGCCAGCAGAACTATAGGGGCGAGGGAGCAGTACTTC	CASRTIGAREQYF
TRBV19	TRBJ2-3	TRBD2	-	TGTGCCAGTAGTATCCCAGCGGGAGAAGGGTTCGGTACGCAGTATTTT	CASSIPAGEGFGTQYF
TRBV9	TRBJ2-3	-	-	TGTGCCAGCAGCGTAGGTACCAGCGCTACAGATACGCAGTATTTT	CASSVGTSATDTQYF
TRBV4-2	TRBJ2-4	TRBD1	-	TGTGCCAGCAGCCACCTGGACAGGGGGAAAAACATTCAGTACTTC	CASSHLDRGKNIQYF
TRBV15	TRBJ1-6	-	-	TGTGCCACCAGCAGAGGTGGACACCTATATTCACCCCTCCACTTT	CATSRGGHLYSPLHF
TRBV13	TRBJ2-7	TRBD2	-	TGTGCCAGCAGCTTGGGACTAGCGGGTGCCTACGAGCAGTACTTC	CASSLGLAGAYEQYF
TRBV27	TRBJ1-6	-	once	TGTGCCAGCAGTACCCCTCTCGGTGGGGCCCGGAGCTCCTATAATTCACCCCTCCACTTT	CASSTPLGGARSSYNSPLHF
TRBV25-1	TRBJ1-6	-	-	TGTGCCAGCAGGGAGTATAATTCACCCCTCCACTTT	CASREYNSPLHF
TRBV2	TRBJ1-6	-	-	TGTGCCAGTTACAGGGAAAATTCCCCCCTCCACTTT	CASYRENSPLHF
TRBV2	TRBJ1-3	TRBD1	-	TGTGCCAGCAACTGGGACAGGGAGAACTCTGGAAACACCATATATTTT	CASNWDRENSGNTIYF